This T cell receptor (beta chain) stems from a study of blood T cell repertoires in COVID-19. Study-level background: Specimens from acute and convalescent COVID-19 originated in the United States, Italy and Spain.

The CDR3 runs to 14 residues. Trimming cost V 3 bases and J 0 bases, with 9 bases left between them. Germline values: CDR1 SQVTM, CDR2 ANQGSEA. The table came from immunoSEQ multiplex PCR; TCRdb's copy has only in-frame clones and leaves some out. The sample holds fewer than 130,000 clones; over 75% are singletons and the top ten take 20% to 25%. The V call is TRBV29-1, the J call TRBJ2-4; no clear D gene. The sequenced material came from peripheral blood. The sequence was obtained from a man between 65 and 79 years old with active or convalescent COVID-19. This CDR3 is CSVEALGAKNIQYF. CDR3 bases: TGCAGCGTTGAGGCCCTAGGAGCCAAAAACATTCAGTACTTC. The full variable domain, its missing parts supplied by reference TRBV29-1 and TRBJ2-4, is SAVISQKPSRDICQRGTSLTIQCQVDSQVTMMFWYRQQPGQSLTLIATANQGSEATYESGFVIDKFPISRPNLTFSTLTVSNMSPEDSSIYLCSVEALGAKNIQYFGAGTRLSVL.